The 30 T cell receptor beta chains presented below share a single source sample, sequenced in a study of cytomegalovirus exposure and HLA in healthy donors. Researchers ran the PCR with 60 Vbeta and 13 Jbeta primers. The table came from immunoSEQ multiplex PCR; TCRdb's copy has only in-frame clones and leaves some out. The sample gives more than 90,000 clones, over 60% of which show up once; 4% to 5.5% is in the top ten. Specimen: PBMCs. The origin of the receptors is a young man in good health and CMV-seropositive.

This clone has a handful of counts. This chain uses TRBV6-5 with TRBJ2-2; D uncertain. Trimming removed 7 bases from V and 0 bases from J, with 6 bases in between. The CDR3 spans 13 residues. Per germline, CDR1 MNHEY and CDR2 SVGAGI. The CDR3 spells CASILSNTGELFF. DNA for the CDR3: TGTGCCAGCATCCTTTCGAACACCGGGGAGCTGTTTTTT.

The chain joins TRBV7-9 to TRBJ2-3, with D perhaps matching TRBD1 (7 bases). Germline assignment: CDR1 SEHNR and CDR2 FQNEAQ (reference sequence). With 3 bases removed from V and 3 bases from J, the gap between germline ends came to 13 bases. The length of the CDR3 is 15 residues. CDR3 nucleotide sequence: TGTGCCAGCAGCTTGGCAGGGGGGTGGACAGATACGCAGTATTTT. This sequence encodes CASSLAGGWTDTQYF.

The J gene is TRBJ2-7, the V gene TRBV10-2, with 8 bases matching TRBD1. CDR1 is WSHSY and CDR2 is SAAADI in the germline V gene. This CDR3 contains 14 residues. With V trimmed by 8 bases and J by 6 bases, 12 bases remained unmatched. CDR3 region: CASQSGGGPLEQYF. The CDR3 coding sequence is TGCGCCAGCCAGTCAGGGGGCGGCCCCCTCGAGCAGTACTTC.

The chain employs TRBV6-1 and TRBJ1-5, with TRBD1 matching 10 bases. The V gene's germline CDR1 is MNHNS and CDR2 SASEGT. J was trimmed by 3 bases and V by 4 bases; bases with no gene match: 12. The CDR3 has 18 amino acids. CDR3 DNA: TGTGCCAGCAGTGGCCCCGGGACAGGGGAATATTACAATCAGCCCCAGCATTTT. It is translated as CASSGPGTGEYYNQPQHF.

The chain recombines TRBV10-2 with TRBJ1-2, with TRBD1 matching over 7 bases. The CDR3 is 13 amino acids. J lost 7 bases, V lost 5 bases, and 7 bases had no gene match. Looked up from germline, CDR1 is WSHSY and CDR2 is SAAADI. Here the CDR3 DNA reads TGCGCCAGCAGTAATGTTCAGGGGGGTGGCTACACCTTC. Residues: CASSNVQGGGYTF.

The rearrangement joins TRBV11-2 to TRBJ2-1; 9 bases match TRBD1. V shed 3 bases, J shed 13 bases, and the junction held 4 bases outside the gene matches. CDR1 is SGHAT and CDR2 is FQNNGV in the germline V gene. The CDR3 spans 12 residues. The CDR3: CASSFPGQGQFF. DNA of the CDR3: TGTGCCAGCAGCTTCCCGGGACAGGGTCAGTTCTTC. The full variable domain, rest sourced from reference TRBV11-2 and TRBJ2-1, is EAGVAQSPRYKIIEKRQSVAFWCNPISGHATLYWYQQILGQGPKLLIQFQNNGVVDDSQLPKDRFSAERLKGVDSTLKIQPAKLEDSAVYLCASSFPGQGQFFGPGTRLTVL.

The chain combines TRBV7-9 with TRBJ1-1; 7 nucleotides agree with TRBD1. Per the germline V gene, CDR1 is SEHNR and CDR2 is FQNEAQ (reference sequence). Trimming took 7 bases from V and 0 from J; bases not matched to a gene: 11. The CDR3 runs 16 residues. The CDR3 spells CASKEGQTNMNTEAFF. The CDR3 DNA reads as TGTGCCAGCAAGGAGGGACAGACTAATATGAACACTGAAGCTTTCTTT.

This clone was counted a few times. The chain links TRBV2 to TRBJ1-6; 11 bases line up with TRBD1. Germline values: CDR1 SNHLY, CDR2 FYNNEI. Trimming at V came to 6 bases and at J to 9 bases, leaving 4 bases not matched to a gene. The CDR3 consists of 14 residues. The CDR3 bases are TGTGCCAGCAGGGACAGGGGGCTTGGTTCACCCCTCCACTTT. Translation: CASRDRGLGSPLHF.

The rearrangement links TRBV19 to TRBJ1-2; TRBD1 matches at 10 bases. The V gene end was trimmed by 9 bases and the J gene end by 1 base; junction bases not matched to a gene: 11. The CDR3 is made up of 16 amino acids. Germline V lookup: CDR1 LNHDA, CDR2 SQIVND (reference sequence). CDR3 DNA: TGTGCCAGCCGGGACAGGGGATTCGCCTTTAACTATGGCTACACCTTC. It codes for CASRDRGFAFNYGYTF.

The rearrangement links TRBV19 to TRBJ2-5; D perhaps matches TRBD2 (5 bases). Germline loops: CDR1 LNHDA, CDR2 SQIVND (reference sequence). Trimming stripped 5 bases from V and 0 bases from J, with 10 bases between. The CDR3 covers 14 residues. The CDR3 nucleotides read TGTGCCAGTAGTCTCGACGGGAACCAAGAGACCCAGTACTTC. Protein product: CASSLDGNQETQYF.

The genes are TRBV11-2 and TRBJ2-5, with TRBD1 matching 10 bases. CDR3 length: 18 residues. The ends lost 5 bases at V and 4 bases at J; junction bases unmatched: 16. Germline loops: CDR1 SGHAT, CDR2 FQNNGV. CDR3 DNA sequence: TGTGCCAGCAGCCCGGGAACCTATCCGGGACAGGGGAGAGAGACCCAGTACTTC. It translates to CASSPGTYPGQGRETQYF.

The chain is built from TRBV6-5 and TRBJ1-6, with D tentatively TRBD1 (5 bases). Germline V gene lookup returns CDR1 MNHEY and CDR2 SVGAGI. The CDR3 has 14 amino acids. Between the trimmed V and J ends, which lost 4 bases and 6 bases, there was a span of 10 bases. CDR3 bases: TGTGCCAGCAGTTTCCGGGACTTTAATTCACCCCTCCACTTT. This gives the protein CASSFRDFNSPLHF.

This CDR3 is CASSSIQSGGPSTEAFF. The CDR3 DNA follows: TGCGCCAGCAGCTCCATCCAGAGCGGGGGCCCAAGCACTGAAGCTTTCTTT. The chain recombines TRBV5-1 with TRBJ1-1; possibly TRBD1 for D (6 bases). Germline-derived CDR1 and CDR2 are SGHRS and YFSETQ. The V end lost 3 bases, the J end lost 4 bases, and 22 bases lay between the germline ends. The CDR3 is 17 residues long.

The chain couples TRBV7-9 to TRBJ2-5, with D possibly matching TRBD1 (6 bases). This CDR3 is 14 amino acids long. Trimming removed 5 bases at V and 2 bases at J, with 12 bases between. Per the germline V gene, CDR1 is SEHNR and CDR2 is FQNEAQ (reference sequence). The CDR3 sequence: CASSHWTVQETQYF. The CDR3 coding sequence is TGTGCCAGCAGCCATTGGACAGTTCAAGAGACCCAGTACTTC.

The chain couples TRBV6-6 to TRBJ2-1; 8 bases fit TRBD2. The germline V gene has CDR1 MNHNY and CDR2 SVGAGI (reference sequence). This CDR3 is 16 amino acids long. The V segment lost 0 bases and the J segment 2 bases; nucleotides outside the gene matches: 3. CDR3 sequence: CASSYSRGGTYNEQFF. CDR3 nucleotide sequence: TGTGCCAGCAGTTACTCACGCGGGGGGACCTACAATGAGCAGTTCTTC.

This clone turned up a few times. The rearrangement joins TRBV4-3 to TRBJ1-2, with TRBD1 matching 8 bases. The germline V gene encodes CDR1 LGHNA and CDR2 YSLEER. J was trimmed by 6 bases and V by 1 base; bases with no gene match: 7. This CDR3 has 15 residues. In DNA form, the CDR3 reads TGCGCCAGCAGCCAAGCCGACTCAGGGGGCCATGGCTACACCTTC. This gives the protein CASSQADSGGHGYTF.

This chain uses TRBV28 with TRBJ1-1, with D maybe TRBD1 (6 bases). V was clipped by 4 bases and J by 4 bases, with 19 bases between them. The CDR3 runs 16 residues. Germline loops: CDR1 MDHEN, CDR2 SYDVKM. The CDR3 is CASSSTIRQERTEAFF. The CDR3 DNA follows: TGTGCCAGCAGTTCCACGATCCGACAGGAACGCACTGAAGCTTTCTTT.

The chain links TRBV19 to TRBJ2-2; no definite D call. The CDR3 is made up of 12 amino acids. V dropped 4 bases and J dropped 5 bases, with 5 bases sitting between them. CDR1 and CDR2 (germline): LNHDA, SQIVND (reference sequence). As DNA, the CDR3 is TGTGCCAGTAGTACGGTGACCGGGGAGCTGTTTTTT. Its translation is CASSTVTGELFF.

This chain connects TRBV19 to TRBJ1-1, with 7 positions matching TRBD1. Trimming at V came to 4 bases and at J to 1 base, leaving 3 bases not matched to a gene. CDR1 is LNHDA, CDR2 SQIVND, per germline (reference sequence). This CDR3 spans 14 amino acids. CDR3 sequence: CASSRGQRNTEAFF. The CDR3 DNA is TGTGCCAGTAGTAGGGGACAGAGGAACACTGAAGCTTTCTTT.

The V and J genes are TRBV7-3 and TRBJ2-3; 8 nucleotides match TRBD2. V lost 5 bases and J lost 4; bases outside the gene matches: 11. The CDR3 contains 16 residues. CDR1 SGHTA and CDR2 FQGTGA come from the germline V gene. CDR3 DNA sequence: TGTGCCAGCAGCCACGGCAGCGGGGGCCTGCCAGATACGCAGTATTTT. It translates to CASSHGSGGLPDTQYF.

The CDR3 sequence is CASSYAGPNSGNTIYF. CDR3 nucleotide sequence: TGTGCCAGCAGTTACGCGGGACCGAACTCTGGAAACACCATATATTTT. The V gene is TRBV6-5, the J gene TRBJ1-3; perhaps TRBD1 as D (5 bases). The CDR3 contains 16 residues. Trimming removed 2 bases at V and 0 bases at J, with 11 bases between. CDR1 MNHEY and CDR2 SVGAGI come from the germline V gene.

The chain couples TRBV6-4 to TRBJ1-6; 10 bases agree with TRBD1. The CDR3 totals 16 residues. CDR1 is MRHNA, CDR2 SNTAGT, per germline. Trimming took 6 bases from V and 5 from J; bases not matched to a gene: 7. This CDR3 reads CASSPTGTGDNSPLHF. As DNA, the CDR3 is TGTGCCAGCAGCCCAACCGGGACAGGGGATAATTCACCCCTCCACTTT.

The chain uses TRBV2 and TRBJ2-3; 8 bases align to TRBD1. V lost 6 bases, J lost 2 bases, and 4 bases stayed unmatched. Germline V CDR1 and CDR2: SNHLY, FYNNEI. The CDR3 contains 14 residues. CDR3: CASRRTGLTDTQYF. DNA for the CDR3: TGTGCCAGCAGGAGGACAGGGCTCACAGATACGCAGTATTTT.

V gene TRBV28 combines with J gene TRBJ1-5; D is possibly TRBD1 (5 bases). The germline V gene has CDR1 MDHEN and CDR2 SYDVKM. This CDR3 region has 14 residues. Trimming cost V 6 bases and J 8 bases, with 17 bases left between them. CDR3 in DNA: TGTGCCAGCAGAACGACAGATCCCCCGAAGCCCCAGCATTTT. Translating it yields CASRTTDPPKPQHF.

V usage is TRBV9 and J usage is TRBJ1-2; D may be TRBD1 (5 bases). There are 11 residues in the CDR3. Germline V gene data show CDR1 as SGDLS and CDR2 as YYNGEE. Trimming removed 7 bases from V and 6 bases from J, with 10 bases in between. The CDR3 coding sequence is TGTGCCAGCGGTGGGGGGGATGGCTACACCTTC. Encoded protein: CASGGGDGYTF. Variable domain in full (rest from reference TRBV9 and TRBJ1-2): DSGVTQTPKHLITATGQRVTLRCSPRSGDLSVYWYQQSLDQGLQFLIQYYNGEERAKGNILERFSAQQFPDLHSELNLSSLELGDSALYFCASGGGDGYTFGSGTRLTVV.

A single count supports this clone. The chain is built from TRBV7-2 and TRBJ2-3, with a weak D call TRBD1 (6 bases). V lost 4 bases and J 3 bases, leaving 11 bases between the germline ends. Germline CDR1 SGHTA, CDR2 FQGNSA. CDR3 length equals 14 residues. CDR3 coding DNA: TGTGCCAGCAGCTCCTCAGGGGTGACAGATACGCAGTATTTT. It codes for CASSSSGVTDTQYF.

As concerns this clone: This same CDR3 is encoded by further DNA sequences in the sample. The rearrangement uses TRBV10-3 and TRBJ1-2; 8 bases align to TRBD1. There are 13 residues in the CDR3. Germline values: CDR1 ENHRY, CDR2 SYGVKD. V dropped 10 bases and J dropped 4; count of bases not matched to a gene: 8. CDR3: CANGQGNTYGYTF. The CDR3 coding sequence is TGTGCCAACGGACAGGGTAATACCTATGGCTACACCTTC.

This clone was found a few times. The J gene is TRBJ2-1, the V gene TRBV6-6; the D gene is possibly TRBD1 (6 bases). Germline V gives CDR1 MNHNY, CDR2 SVGAGI (reference sequence). The CDR3 is made up of 14 amino acids. V lost 6 bases and J lost 3, with 12 bases in between. The CDR3 nucleotides are TGTGCCAGCAGCGGACAGATCTTCTACAATGAGCAGTTCTTC. It encodes CASSGQIFYNEQFF.

The DNA of the CDR3 is TGTGCCCGTCAGACAGCTCGCGGCTATGGCTACACCTTC. Protein sequence: CARQTARGYGYTF. V gene TRBV2 combines with J gene TRBJ1-2; possibly TRBD1 for D (5 bases). Per germline, CDR1 SNHLY and CDR2 FYNNEI. There are 13 residues in the CDR3. V shed 11 bases and J shed 4 bases, with 17 bases lying between them.

The chain is built from TRBV28 and TRBJ1-2; possibly TRBD1 for D (5 bases). CDR1 is MDHEN and CDR2 is SYDVKM in the germline V gene. This CDR3 has 14 residues. Trimming removed 8 bases at V and 2 bases at J, with 15 bases between. The CDR3 bases are TGTGCCAGCCATGGTGGTGGACAAAACTATGGCTACACCTTC. Amino acids: CASHGGGQNYGYTF.